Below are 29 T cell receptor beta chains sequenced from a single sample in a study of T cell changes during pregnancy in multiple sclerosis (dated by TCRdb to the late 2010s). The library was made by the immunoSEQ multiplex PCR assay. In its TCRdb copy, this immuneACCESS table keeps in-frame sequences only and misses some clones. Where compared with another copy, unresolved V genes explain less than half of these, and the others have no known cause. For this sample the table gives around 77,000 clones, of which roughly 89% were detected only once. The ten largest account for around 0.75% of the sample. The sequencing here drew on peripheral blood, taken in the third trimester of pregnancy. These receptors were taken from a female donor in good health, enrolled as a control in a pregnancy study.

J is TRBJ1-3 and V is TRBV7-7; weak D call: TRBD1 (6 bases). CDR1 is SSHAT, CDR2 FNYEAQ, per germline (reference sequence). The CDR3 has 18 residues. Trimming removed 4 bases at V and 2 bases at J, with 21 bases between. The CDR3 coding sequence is TGTGCCAGCAGCTCGGGGGGTCCAGGGGATGGTACTGGAAACACCATATATTTT. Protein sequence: CASSSGGPGDGTGNTIYF.

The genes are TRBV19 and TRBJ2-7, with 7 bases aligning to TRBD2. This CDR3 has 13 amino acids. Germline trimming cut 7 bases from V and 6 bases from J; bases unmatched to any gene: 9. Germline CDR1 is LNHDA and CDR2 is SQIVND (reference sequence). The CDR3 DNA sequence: TGTGCCAGTACCCCCCGCCCGGGGGGCGAGCAGTACTTC. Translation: CASTPRPGGEQYF.

The CDR3 sequence: CASSEGARGLDTEAFF. CDR3 nucleotides: TGCGCCAGCAGTGAGGGGGCGAGGGGGCTGGACACTGAAGCTTTCTTT. V gene TRBV10-1 combines with J gene TRBJ1-1, with 7 bases aligning to TRBD1. The length of the CDR3 is 16 residues. Germline lookup yields CDR1 WNHNN and CDR2 SYGVQD (reference sequence). V dropped 2 bases and J dropped 3; count of bases not matched to a gene: 9.

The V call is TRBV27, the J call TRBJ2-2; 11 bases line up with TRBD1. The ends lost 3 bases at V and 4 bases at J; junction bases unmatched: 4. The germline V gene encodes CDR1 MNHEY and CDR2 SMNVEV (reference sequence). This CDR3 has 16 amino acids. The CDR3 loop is CASSFPGQGATGELFF. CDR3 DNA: TGTGCCAGCAGTTTCCCAGGACAGGGGGCCACCGGGGAGCTGTTTTTT.

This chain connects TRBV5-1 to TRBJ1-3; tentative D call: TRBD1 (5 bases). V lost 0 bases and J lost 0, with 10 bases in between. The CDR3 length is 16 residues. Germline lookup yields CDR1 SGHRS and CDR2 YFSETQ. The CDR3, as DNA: TGCGCCAGCAGCTTGGGGGGCCTAAGCTCTGGAAACACCATATATTTT. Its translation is CASSLGGLSSGNTIYF.

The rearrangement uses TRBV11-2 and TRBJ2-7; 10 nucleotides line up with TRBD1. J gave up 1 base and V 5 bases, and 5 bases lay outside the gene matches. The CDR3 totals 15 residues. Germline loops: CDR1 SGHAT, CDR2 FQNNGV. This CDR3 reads CASSPGTGASYEQYF. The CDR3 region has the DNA TGTGCCAGCAGCCCGGGGACAGGGGCTTCCTACGAGCAGTACTTC.

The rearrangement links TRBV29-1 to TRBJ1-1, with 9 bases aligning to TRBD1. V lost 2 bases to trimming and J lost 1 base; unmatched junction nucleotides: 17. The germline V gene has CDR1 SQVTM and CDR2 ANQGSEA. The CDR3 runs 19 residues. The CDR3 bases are TGCAGCGTTGAAATTAAAGGCGGGACAGGGATATTCGCGAACACTGAAGCTTTCTTT. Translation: CSVEIKGGTGIFANTEAFF.

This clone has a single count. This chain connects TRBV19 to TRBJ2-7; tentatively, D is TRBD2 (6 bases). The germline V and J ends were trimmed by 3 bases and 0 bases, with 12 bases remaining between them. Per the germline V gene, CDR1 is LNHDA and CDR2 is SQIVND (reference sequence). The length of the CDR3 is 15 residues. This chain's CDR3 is CASSIRGSSSYEQYF. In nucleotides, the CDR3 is TGTGCCAGTAGTATCCGGGGGTCCTCCTCCTACGAGCAGTACTTC.

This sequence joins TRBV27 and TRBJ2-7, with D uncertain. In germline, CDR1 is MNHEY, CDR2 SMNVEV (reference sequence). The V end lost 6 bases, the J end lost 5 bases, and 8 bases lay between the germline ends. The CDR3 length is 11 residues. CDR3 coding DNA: TGTGCCAGCAGCGGGTCCCACGAGCAGTACTTC. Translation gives CASSGSHEQYF.

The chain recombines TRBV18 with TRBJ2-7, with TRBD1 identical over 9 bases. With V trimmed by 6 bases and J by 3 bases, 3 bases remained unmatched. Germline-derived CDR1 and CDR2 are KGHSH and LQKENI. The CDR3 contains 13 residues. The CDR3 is CASSLGQGYEQYF. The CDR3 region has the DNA TGTGCCAGCTCGTTGGGACAGGGCTACGAGCAGTACTTC.

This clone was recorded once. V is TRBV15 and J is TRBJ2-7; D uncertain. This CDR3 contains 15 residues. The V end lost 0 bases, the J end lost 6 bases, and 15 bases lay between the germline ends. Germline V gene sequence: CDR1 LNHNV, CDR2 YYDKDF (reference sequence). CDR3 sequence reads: CATSRDLTPGGEQYF. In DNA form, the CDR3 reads TGTGCCACCAGCAGAGATCTGACGCCGGGTGGCGAGCAGTACTTC.

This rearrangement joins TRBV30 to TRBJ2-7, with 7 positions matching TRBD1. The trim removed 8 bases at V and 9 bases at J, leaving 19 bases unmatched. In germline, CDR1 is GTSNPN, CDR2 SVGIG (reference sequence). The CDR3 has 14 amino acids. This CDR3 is CAGSRDSKPTRQYF. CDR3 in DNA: TGTGCCGGTAGCCGGGACAGCAAACCTACGAGGCAGTACTTC.

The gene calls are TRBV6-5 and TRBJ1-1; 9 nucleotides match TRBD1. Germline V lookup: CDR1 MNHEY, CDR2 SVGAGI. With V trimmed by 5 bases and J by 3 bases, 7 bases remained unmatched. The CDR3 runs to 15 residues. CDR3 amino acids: CASSRTGGWDTEAFF. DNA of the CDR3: TGTGCCAGCAGTCGCACAGGGGGCTGGGACACTGAAGCTTTCTTT.

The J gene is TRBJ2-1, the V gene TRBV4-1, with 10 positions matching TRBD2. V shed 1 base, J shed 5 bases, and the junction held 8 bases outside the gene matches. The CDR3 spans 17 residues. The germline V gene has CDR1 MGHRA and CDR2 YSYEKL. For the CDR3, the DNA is TGCGCCAGCAGCCAAGGCCCCTCACTAGCGGGAAACAATGAGCAGTTCTTC. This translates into CASSQGPSLAGNNEQFF.

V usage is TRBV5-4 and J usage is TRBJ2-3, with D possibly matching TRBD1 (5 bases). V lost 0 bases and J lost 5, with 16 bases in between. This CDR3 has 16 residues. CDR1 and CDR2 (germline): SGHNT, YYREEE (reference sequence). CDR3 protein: CASSLAFGQGRDTQYF. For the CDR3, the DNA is TGTGCCAGCAGCTTGGCGTTCGGGCAGGGAAGAGATACGCAGTATTTT.

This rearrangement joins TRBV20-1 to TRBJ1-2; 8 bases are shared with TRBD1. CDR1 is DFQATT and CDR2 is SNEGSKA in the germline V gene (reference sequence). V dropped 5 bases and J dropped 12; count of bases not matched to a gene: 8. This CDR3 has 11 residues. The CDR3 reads CSASGQGADTF. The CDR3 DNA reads TGCAGTGCTTCCGGACAGGGAGCGGACACCTTC.

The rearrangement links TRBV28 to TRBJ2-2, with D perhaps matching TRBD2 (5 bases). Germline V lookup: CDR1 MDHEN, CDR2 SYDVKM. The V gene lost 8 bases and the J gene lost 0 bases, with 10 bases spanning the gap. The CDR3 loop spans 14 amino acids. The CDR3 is CASRGQPNTGELFF. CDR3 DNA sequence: TGTGCCAGCCGAGGGCAGCCGAACACCGGGGAGCTGTTTTTT. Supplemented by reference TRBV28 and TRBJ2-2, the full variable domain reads DVKVTQSSRYLVKRTGEKVFLECVQDMDHENMFWYRQDPGLGLRLIYFSYDVKMKEKGDIPEGYSVSREKKERFSLILESASTNQTSMYLCASRGQPNTGELFFGEGSRLTVL.

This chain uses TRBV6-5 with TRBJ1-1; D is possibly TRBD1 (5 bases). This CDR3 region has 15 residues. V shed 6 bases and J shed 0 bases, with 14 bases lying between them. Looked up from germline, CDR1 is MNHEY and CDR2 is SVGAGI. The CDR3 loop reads CASSHRATVNTEAFF. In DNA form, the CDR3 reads TGTGCCAGCAGCCACCGGGCGACAGTGAACACTGAAGCTTTCTTT.

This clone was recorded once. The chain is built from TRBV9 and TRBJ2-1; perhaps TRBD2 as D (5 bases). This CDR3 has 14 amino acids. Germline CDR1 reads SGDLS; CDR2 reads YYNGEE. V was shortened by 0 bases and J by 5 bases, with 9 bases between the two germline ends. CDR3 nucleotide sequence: TGTGCCAGCAGCGTAGGACCGGAGGACAATGAGCAGTTCTTC. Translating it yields CASSVGPEDNEQFF.

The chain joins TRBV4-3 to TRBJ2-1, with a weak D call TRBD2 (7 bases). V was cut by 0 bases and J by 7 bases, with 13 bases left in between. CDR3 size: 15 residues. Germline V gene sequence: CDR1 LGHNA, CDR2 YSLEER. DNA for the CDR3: TGCGCCAGCAGCCAAGAACGGGGGCGGGGGAATGAGCAGTTCTTC. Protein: CASSQERGRGNEQFF.

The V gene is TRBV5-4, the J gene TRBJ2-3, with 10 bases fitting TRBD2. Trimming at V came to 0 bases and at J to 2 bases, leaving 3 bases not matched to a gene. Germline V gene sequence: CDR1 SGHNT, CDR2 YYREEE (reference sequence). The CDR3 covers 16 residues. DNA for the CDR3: TGTGCCAGCAGCTTGGGACTAGCGGGCTCCACAGATACGCAGTATTTT. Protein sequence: CASSLGLAGSTDTQYF.

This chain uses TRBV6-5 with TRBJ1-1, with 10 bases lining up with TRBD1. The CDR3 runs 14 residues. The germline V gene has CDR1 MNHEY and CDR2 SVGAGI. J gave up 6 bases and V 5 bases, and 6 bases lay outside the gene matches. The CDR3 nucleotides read TGTGCCAGCAGTCGAGGGACAGGGGTGGCTGAAGCTTTCTTT. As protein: CASSRGTGVAEAFF.

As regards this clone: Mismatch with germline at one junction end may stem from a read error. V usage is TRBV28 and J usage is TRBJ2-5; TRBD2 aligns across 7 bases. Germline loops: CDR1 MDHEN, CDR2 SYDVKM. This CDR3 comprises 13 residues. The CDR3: CASSLPVGGERHF. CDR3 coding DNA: TGTGCCAGCAGTCTTCCCGTGGGGGGGGAGAGACACTTC.

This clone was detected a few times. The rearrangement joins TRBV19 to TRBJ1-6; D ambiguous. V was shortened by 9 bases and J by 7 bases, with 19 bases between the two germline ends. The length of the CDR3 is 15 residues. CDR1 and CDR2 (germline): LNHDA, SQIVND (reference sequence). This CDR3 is CASAEASGRNSPLHF. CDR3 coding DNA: TGTGCCAGCGCGGAGGCCTCTGGGCGGAATTCACCCCTCCACTTT.

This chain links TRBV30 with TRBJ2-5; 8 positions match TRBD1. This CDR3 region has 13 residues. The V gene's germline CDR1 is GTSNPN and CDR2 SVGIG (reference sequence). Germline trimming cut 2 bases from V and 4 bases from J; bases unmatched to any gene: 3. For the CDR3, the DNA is TGTGCCTGGAGTAGGACAGGGACAGAGACCCAGTACTTC. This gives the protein CAWSRTGTETQYF.

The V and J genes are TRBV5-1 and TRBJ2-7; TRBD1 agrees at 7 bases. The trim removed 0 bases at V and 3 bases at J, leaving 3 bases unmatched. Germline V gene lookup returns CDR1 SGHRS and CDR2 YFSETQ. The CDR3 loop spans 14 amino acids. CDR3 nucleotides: TGCGCCAGCAGCTTGGGACACAGGGGCTACGAGCAGTACTTC. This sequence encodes CASSLGHRGYEQYF.

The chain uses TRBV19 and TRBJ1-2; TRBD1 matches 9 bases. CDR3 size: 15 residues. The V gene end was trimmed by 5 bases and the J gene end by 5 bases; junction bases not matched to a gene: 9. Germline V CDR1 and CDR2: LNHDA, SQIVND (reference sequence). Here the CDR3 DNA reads TGTGCCAGTAGTGGACAGGGGACCGTAGCTTATGGCTACACCTTC. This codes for CASSGQGTVAYGYTF.

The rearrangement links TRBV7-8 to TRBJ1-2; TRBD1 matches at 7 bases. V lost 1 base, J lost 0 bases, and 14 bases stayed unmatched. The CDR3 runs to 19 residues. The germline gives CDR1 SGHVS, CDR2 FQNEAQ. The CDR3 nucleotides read TGTGCCAGCAGCTTAGGAGTAAGGGGACAGCCAGCTTCTAACTATGGCTACACCTTC. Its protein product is CASSLGVRGQPASNYGYTF.

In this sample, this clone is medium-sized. This CDR3 is CASSDGQGNSPLHF. CDR3 nucleotide sequence: TGTGCCAGCAGTGATGGACAGGGGAATTCACCCCTCCACTTT. V usage is TRBV6-4 and J usage is TRBJ1-6; 9 nucleotides line up with TRBD1. The CDR3 covers 14 residues. CDR1 MRHNA and CDR2 SNTAGT come from the germline V gene. Germline trimming cut 3 bases from V and 7 bases from J; bases unmatched to any gene: 1.